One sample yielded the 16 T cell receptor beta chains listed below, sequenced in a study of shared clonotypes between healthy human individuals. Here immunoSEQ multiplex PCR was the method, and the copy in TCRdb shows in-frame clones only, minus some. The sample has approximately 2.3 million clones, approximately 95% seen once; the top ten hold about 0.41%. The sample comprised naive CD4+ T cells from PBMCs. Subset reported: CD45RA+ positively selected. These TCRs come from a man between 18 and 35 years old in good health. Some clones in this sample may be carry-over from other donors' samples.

This CDR3 is CASRGAGRHGYTF. The CDR3 DNA reads TGTGCCAGCAGGGGAGCAGGGAGGCATGGCTACACCTTC. The chain is built from TRBV28 and TRBJ1-2; D may be TRBD1 (5 bases). Germline-derived CDR1 and CDR2 are MDHEN and SYDVKM. V lost 6 bases to trimming and J lost 6 bases, with 14 bases between them. This CDR3 is built from 13 residues.

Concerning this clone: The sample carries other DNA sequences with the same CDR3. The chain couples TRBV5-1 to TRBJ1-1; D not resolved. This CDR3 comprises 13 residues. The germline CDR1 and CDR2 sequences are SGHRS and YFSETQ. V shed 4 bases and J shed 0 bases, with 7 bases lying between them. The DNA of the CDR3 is TGCGCCAGCAGCCTCGTTATGAACACTGAAGCTTTCTTT. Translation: CASSLVMNTEAFF.

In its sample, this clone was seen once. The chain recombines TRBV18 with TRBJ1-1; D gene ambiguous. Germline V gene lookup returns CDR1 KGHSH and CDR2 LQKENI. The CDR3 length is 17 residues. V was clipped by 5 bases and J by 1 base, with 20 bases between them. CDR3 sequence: CASSSVDPGRANTEAFF. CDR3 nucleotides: TGTGCCAGCTCATCAGTCGACCCGGGGAGGGCGAACACTGAAGCTTTCTTT.

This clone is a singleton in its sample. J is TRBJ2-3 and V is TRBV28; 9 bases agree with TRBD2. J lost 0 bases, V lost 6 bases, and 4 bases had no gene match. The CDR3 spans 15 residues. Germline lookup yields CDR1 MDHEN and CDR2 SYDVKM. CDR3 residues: CASRIAGASTDTQYF. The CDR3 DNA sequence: TGTGCCAGCAGGATAGCGGGAGCGAGCACAGATACGCAGTATTTT.

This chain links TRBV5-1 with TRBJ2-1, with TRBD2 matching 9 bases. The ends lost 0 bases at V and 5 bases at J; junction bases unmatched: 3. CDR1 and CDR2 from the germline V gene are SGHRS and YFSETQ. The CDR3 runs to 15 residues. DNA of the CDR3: TGCGCCAGCAGCTTGGTGGCTAGCGGGGACAATGAGCAGTTCTTC. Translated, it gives CASSLVASGDNEQFF.

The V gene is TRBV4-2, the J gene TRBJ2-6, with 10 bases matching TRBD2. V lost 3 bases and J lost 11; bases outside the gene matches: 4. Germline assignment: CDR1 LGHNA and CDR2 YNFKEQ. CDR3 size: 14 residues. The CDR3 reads CASSHPGTSDVLTF. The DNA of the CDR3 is TGTGCCAGCAGCCATCCCGGGACTAGCGACGTCCTGACTTTC.

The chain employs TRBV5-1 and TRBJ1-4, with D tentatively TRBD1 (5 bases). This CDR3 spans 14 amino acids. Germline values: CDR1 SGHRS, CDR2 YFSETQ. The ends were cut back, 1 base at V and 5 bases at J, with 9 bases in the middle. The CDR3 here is CASSLTGRNEKLFF. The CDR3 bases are TGCGCCAGCAGCTTGACAGGACGCAATGAAAAACTGTTTTTT.

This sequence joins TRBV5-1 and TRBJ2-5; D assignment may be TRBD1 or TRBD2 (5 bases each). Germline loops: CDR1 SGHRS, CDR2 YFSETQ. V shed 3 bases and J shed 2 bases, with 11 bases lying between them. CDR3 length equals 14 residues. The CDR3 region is CASSSGKGQETQYF. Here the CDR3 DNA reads TGCGCCAGCAGCTCGGGGAAGGGGCAAGAGACCCAGTACTTC.

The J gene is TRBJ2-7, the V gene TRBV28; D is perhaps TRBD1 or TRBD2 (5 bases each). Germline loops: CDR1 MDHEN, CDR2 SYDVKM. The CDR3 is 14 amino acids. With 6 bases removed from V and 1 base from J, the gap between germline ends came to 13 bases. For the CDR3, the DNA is TGTGCCAGCAGACGGGGACGGGGTTCCTACGAGCAGTACTTC. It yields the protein CASRRGRGSYEQYF.

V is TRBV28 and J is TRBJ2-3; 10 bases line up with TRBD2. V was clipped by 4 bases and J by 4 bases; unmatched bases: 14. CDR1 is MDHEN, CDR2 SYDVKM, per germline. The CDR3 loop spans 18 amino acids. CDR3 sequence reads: CASSSLYILAGPSDTQYF. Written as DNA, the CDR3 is TGTGCCAGCAGTTCCCTCTACATACTAGCGGGGCCTTCAGATACGCAGTATTTT.

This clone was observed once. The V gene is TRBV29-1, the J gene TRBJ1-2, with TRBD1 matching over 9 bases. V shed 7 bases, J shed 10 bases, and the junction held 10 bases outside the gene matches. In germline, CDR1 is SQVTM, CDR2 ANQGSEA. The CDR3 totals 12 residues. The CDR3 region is CSATGQGYIYTF. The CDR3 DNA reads TGCAGCGCAACGGGACAGGGCTACATCTACACCTTC.

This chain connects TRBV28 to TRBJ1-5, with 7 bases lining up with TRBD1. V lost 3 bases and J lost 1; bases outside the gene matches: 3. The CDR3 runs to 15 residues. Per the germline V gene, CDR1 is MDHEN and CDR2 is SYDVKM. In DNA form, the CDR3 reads TGTGCCAGCAGTTTGACAGGGACCAGCAATCAGCCCCAGCATTTT. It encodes CASSLTGTSNQPQHF.

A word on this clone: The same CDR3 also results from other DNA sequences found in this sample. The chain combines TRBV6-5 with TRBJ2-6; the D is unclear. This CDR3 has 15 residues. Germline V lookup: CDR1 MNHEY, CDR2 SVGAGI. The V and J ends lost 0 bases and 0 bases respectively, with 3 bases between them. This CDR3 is CASSYSSSGANVLTF. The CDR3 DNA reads TGTGCCAGCAGTTACTCTTCCTCTGGGGCCAACGTCCTGACTTTC.

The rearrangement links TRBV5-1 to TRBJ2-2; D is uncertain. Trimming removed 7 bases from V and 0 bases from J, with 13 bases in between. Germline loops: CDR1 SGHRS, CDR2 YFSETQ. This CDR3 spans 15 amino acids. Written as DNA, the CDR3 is TGCGCCAGCTCCCGTGCAGCCTCGAACACCGGGGAGCTGTTTTTT. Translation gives CASSRAASNTGELFF.

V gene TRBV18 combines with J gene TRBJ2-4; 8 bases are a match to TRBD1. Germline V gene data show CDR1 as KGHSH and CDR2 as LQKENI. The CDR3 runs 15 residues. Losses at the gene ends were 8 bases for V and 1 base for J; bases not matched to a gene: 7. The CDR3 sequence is CASGQGGEAKNIQYF. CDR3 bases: TGTGCCAGCGGACAGGGAGGAGAGGCCAAAAACATTCAGTACTTC.

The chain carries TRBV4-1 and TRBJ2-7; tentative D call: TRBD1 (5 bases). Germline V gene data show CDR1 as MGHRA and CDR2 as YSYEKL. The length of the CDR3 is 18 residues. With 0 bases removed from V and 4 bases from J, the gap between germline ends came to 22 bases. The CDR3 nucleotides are TGCGCCAGCAGCCAAGATCAACTTCAGTCAGGGTATGATTACGAGCAGTACTTC. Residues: CASSQDQLQSGYDYEQYF.